The entry below gives a single T cell receptor (beta chain) sequence along with its context. No antigen is known for it. This sample is part of a study of shared clonotypes between healthy human individuals. Study-level results: Estimated richness values were generally larger in naive subsets than in memory subsets.

CDR1 MNHEY and CDR2 SMNVEV come from the germline V gene (reference sequence). The CDR3 is 14 residues long. Trimming took 5 bases from V and 2 from J, leaving 12 bases between them. Every subset's genomic DNA went evenly onto several immunoSEQ plates. DNA at approximately 200 ng, 30,000 or so T cell genomes, went into sorted-subset replicate PCRs. Some clones are missing from TCRdb's copy, which holds only in-frame ones; the method was immunoSEQ multiplex PCR. The sample lists about 2.1 million clones, approximately 92% seen once, with 1.5% to 2% in the top ten. Naive-designated CD8 cells lacked CD45RO, were positively enriched for CCR7, and omitted terminally differentiated effector memory CD45RA+ cells. Donors had no recently reported acute infections or vaccinations and were HIV-negative.

V usage is TRBV27 and J usage is TRBJ1-2; tentatively, D is TRBD1 (6 bases). Sequenced material: naive CD8+ T cells from PBMCs. The clonotype comes from a man younger than 35 in good health. Some clones in this sample may be carry-over from other donors' samples. The CDR3 region is CASSTGYLNYGYTF. The CDR3 DNA follows: TGTGCCAGCAGTACAGGGTACCTGAACTATGGCTACACCTTC.